This is a list of T cell receptor beta chains from one sample in a study of T cell responses to AZD1222 COVID-19 vaccine. The assay was immunoSEQ multiplex PCR, and TCRdb's table has in-frame clones only and misses some. This sample carries some 150,000 clones, 90% of them seen once, and the ten largest clones take 1.5% to 2%. Source: peripheral blood, taken on day 0 of AZD1222 vaccination. These receptors were taken from an adult in good health. Each CDR3 is given with its conserved first and last residue. The order of the fields is V gene, clone size, J gene, CDR3 protein. Clone size is not always given. Where it is, it says once, few, many or a class for expanded clones.

>TRBV19|-|TRBJ2-3
CASSAWVGSTDTQYF
>TRBV18|-|TRBJ1-1
CASSPDGREAFF
>TRBV6-5|-|TRBJ2-2
CASSYGLADTGELFF
>TRBV9|-|TRBJ1-3
CASSVGGGNTIYF
>TRBV28|-|TRBJ2-7
CASSLSGDFYEQYF
>TRBV7-2|-|TRBJ2-1
CASSPTAGIKAKVQFF
>TRBV4-1|few|TRBJ1-2
CASSQEKAYGYTF
>TRBV24-1|-|TRBJ2-3
CATSDPREGTDTQYF
>TRBV7-3|-|TRBJ2-1
CASSFASGYNEQFF
>TRBV3-1/TRBV3-2|-|TRBJ1-2
CASSQGGRGGIYGYTF
>TRBV19|-|TRBJ1-1
CASWPGPGGSEAFF
>TRBV7-2|-|TRBJ1-2
CASSFSPGTWDYGYTF
>TRBV28|-|TRBJ1-2
CASSPGGVSYIGYGYTF
>TRBV5-4|once|TRBJ1-2
CASSSPKDYGYTF
>TRBV2|-|TRBJ1-6
CASRFRGSADSPLHF
>TRBV19|-|TRBJ1-5
CASSRDSNQPQHF
>TRBV4-1|-|TRBJ2-1
CASSQGAGVAYNEQFF
>TRBV19|-|TRBJ2-7
CASSTNLAGAGSYEQYF
>TRBV28|few|TRBJ2-7
CASSSRDRPQMEQYF
>TRBV24-1|-|TRBJ2-5
CATSAGDRANQETQYF
>TRBV11-2|-|TRBJ2-4
CASSSGQRLRDIQYF
>TRBV3-1/TRBV3-2|-|TRBJ1-2
CASSQGRQGNGYTF
>TRBV28|-|TRBJ2-1
CASSEQGRRNYNEQFF
>TRBV9|few|TRBJ1-2
CASSPRVGGYTF
>TRBV27|-|TRBJ2-1
CASSLQGLADQAIYNEQFF
>TRBV2|-|TRBJ1-2
CASRGDRGNYGYTF
>TRBV9|-|TRBJ1-2
CASSPRDRSYGYTF
>TRBV4-1|-|TRBJ1-6
CASSQDRAVDNSPLHF
>TRBV25-1|once|TRBJ1-2
CASTGVAGGYTF
>TRBV5-1|-|TRBJ2-2
CASSYGTAGELFF
>TRBV28|-|TRBJ1-1
CASSWGLVNTEAFF
>TRBV9|once|TRBJ1-1
CASSTQGTGGTEAFF
>TRBV7-9|-|TRBJ1-1
CASIAPPAAPNTEAFF
>TRBV4-2|-|TRBJ1-4
CASSQTLAQEKLFF
>TRBV7-3|-|TRBJ1-1
CASSLLPGGNTEAFF
>TRBV13|-|TRBJ2-1
CASSSPGPLYNEQFF
>TRBV5-1|-|TRBJ2-1
CASSFTSNEQFF
>TRBV6-5|-|TRBJ1-1
CASGLTPGLNTEAFF
>TRBV10-3|once|TRBJ2-1
CAISEYNEQFF
>TRBV7-9|-|TRBJ2-1
CASSPRGGAGEKNEQFF
>TRBV9|-|TRBJ1-1
CASGKGQGNTEAFF
>TRBV15|-|TRBJ2-2
CATRQPSNTGELFF
>TRBV21-1|-|TRBJ2-1
CASSFRLAGRYNEQFF
>TRBV21-1|-|TRBJ2-3
CASKPSQGAPTDTQYF
>TRBV29-1|-|TRBJ2-1
CSVEDPNYNEQFF
>TRBV19|few|TRBJ2-7
CASSLQWGLYEQYF
>TRBV7-9|-|TRBJ1-4
CASSSYGGLGDRSNEKLFF
>TRBV6-2/TRBV6-3|-|TRBJ1-1
CASSSAGTGPNEAFF
>TRBV18|-|TRBJ1-1
CASSAWYTEAFF
>TRBV3-1/TRBV3-2|-|TRBJ2-7
CASSQDSGPISYEQYF
>TRBV7-8|once|TRBJ2-7
CASSLGREVYEQYF
>TRBV7-9|-|TRBJ1-4
CASSAVRDSNEKLFF